The clone carrying this TCR beta chain has at least ten counts. Other DNA sequences from this sample encode an identical CDR3 as well. The record originates from a study of blood T cell repertoires in COVID-19. The germline CDR1 and CDR2 sequences are LGHNA and YSLEER. The CDR3 contains 13 residues. The V gene lost 0 bases and the J gene lost 7 bases, with 7 bases spanning the gap. Sequencing was performed with immunoSEQ multiplex PCR; in TCRdb, only in-frame clones are kept and a portion is missing. This table holds roughly 360,000 clones, roughly four fifths found once. The chain has TRBV4-3 and TRBJ1-5; D remains unclear. The sample comprised PBMCs or T cells enriched from blood (not recorded which). The receptor's source is a woman in her fifties or sixties who had recovered from COVID-19. The CDR3 sequence: CASSQDLRQPQHF. As DNA, the CDR3 is TGCGCCAGCAGCCAAGACTTGCGACAGCCCCAGCATTTT.